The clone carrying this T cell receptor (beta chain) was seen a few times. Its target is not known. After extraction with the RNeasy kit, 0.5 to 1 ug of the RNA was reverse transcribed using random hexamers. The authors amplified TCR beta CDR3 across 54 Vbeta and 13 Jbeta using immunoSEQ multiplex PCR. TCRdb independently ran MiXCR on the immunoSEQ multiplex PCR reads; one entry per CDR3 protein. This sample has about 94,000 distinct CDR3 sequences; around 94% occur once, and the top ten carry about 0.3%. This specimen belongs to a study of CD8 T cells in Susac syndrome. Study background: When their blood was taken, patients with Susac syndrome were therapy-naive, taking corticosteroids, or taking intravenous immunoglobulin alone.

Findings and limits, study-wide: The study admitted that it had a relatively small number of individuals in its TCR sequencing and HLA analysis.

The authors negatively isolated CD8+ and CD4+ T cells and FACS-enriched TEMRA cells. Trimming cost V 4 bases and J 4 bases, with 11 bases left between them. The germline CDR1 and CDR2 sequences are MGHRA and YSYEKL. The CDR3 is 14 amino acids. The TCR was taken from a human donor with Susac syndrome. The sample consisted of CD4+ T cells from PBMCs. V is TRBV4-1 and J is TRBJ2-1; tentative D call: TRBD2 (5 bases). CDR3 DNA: TGCGCCAGCAGCCCTGACGGGGATTACAATGAGCAGTTCTTC. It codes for CASSPDGDYNEQFF.